This T cell receptor (beta chain) was profiled in a study of blood T cell repertoires in COVID-19. Turning to the study itself: Some COVID-19 samples were acute and others convalescent; all came from the United States, Italy and Spain.

The cohort comprised adults aged about 18 to 100 years residing in around 25 US areas. Participants had their cohort set by participant-reported clinical history. Sequencing used immunoSEQ multiplex PCR; TCRdb keeps in-frame clones, though not all of them. The sample shows 160,000 or so clones, about 84% of them seen only once. What was sequenced was PBMCs or T cells enriched from blood (not recorded which). This TCR was sampled from a man aged 35 to 55 who had recovered from COVID-19.

The CDR3 region has the DNA TGTGCCAGCAGCTTTAAACAAATCGAAGGCTACACCTTC. Translating gives CASSFKQIEGYTF. This chain uses TRBV7-9 with TRBJ1-2; D is uncertain. Germline V gene sequence: CDR1 SEHNR, CDR2 FQNEAQ (reference sequence). The CDR3 is made up of 13 amino acids. The V gene lost 3 bases and the J gene lost 8 bases, with 13 bases spanning the gap.